This T cell receptor (beta chain) was obtained from a study of STAT3 mutations in large granular lymphocyte leukemia. About 40,000 productive templates were obtained per sample on average. Measured with immunoSEQ multiplex PCR; TCRdb has only the in-frame clones, and not every one. Of tens of thousands of clones listed, roughly 81% were seen once; the top ten hold roughly 0.4%. Germline assignment: CDR1 MNHNS and CDR2 SASEGT. Trimming took 4 bases from V and 4 from J; bases not matched to a gene: 9. The CDR3 runs 16 residues. This clone showed up just a few times. What it binds is not known. Findings of the study overall: Clonal expansion was inferred from other time points because no sample existed at each clone's first appearance. Every T-LGLL patient had at least one immunodominant TCRbeta clonotype. After therapy, about 35% of the 18 patients switched clonotypes, all new clones STAT3 wild type. Variable sampling intervals and differing treatment regimens complicated linking therapy response to TCR clonal burden changes.

The V gene is TRBV6-1, the J gene TRBJ1-5, with TRBD1 identical over 8 bases. The TCR originated in a human donor with T large granular lymphocyte leukemia. Some clones in this sample may be carry-over from other donors' samples. Sequenced: PBMCs. The CDR3 region is CASSAAGTGGNQPQHF. CDR3 nucleotides: TGTGCCAGCAGTGCAGCGGGGACAGGAGGTAATCAGCCCCAGCATTTT.